Below are 10 T cell receptor beta chains sequenced from a single sample in a study of regulatory T cells in long-lasting Graves disease. TCRdb ran MiXCR on the reads and lists one entry per CDR3 protein. The sample lists 1,500 to 2,000 distinct CDR3 sequences, approximately 80% seen once, with more than 5.5% in the top ten. The TCR library was prepared using RNA isolated from PBMCs. The input for sequencing was peripheral blood mononuclear cells (PBMCs), taken with antithyroid drug treatment, in newly diagnosed or persistent Graves disease (not recorded which). These TCRs come from a woman between 18 and 29 years old with Graves disease.

The rearrangement joins TRBV7-2 to TRBJ1-2; D is possibly TRBD1 (5 bases). The germline V gene has CDR1 SGHTA and CDR2 FQGNSA. V was clipped by 4 bases and J by 8 bases, with 14 bases between them. The length of the CDR3 is 13 residues. In DNA form, the CDR3 reads TGTGCCAGCAGCTCCCCACGTCCAGGGGGCTACACCTTC. Residues: CASSSPRPGGYTF.

The V call is TRBV6-1, the J call TRBJ2-7, with TRBD2 matching 11 bases. Germline assignment: CDR1 MNHNS and CDR2 SASEGT. This CDR3 comprises 15 residues. J was trimmed by 0 bases and V by 7 bases; bases with no gene match: 5. The CDR3 coding sequence is TGTGCCAGCACCTCAACTAGCGGGAGCTCCTACGAGCAGTACTTC. This translates into CASTSTSGSSYEQYF.

This clonotype was observed a handful of times. The chain couples TRBV7-2 to TRBJ2-7, with unresolved D. CDR1 is SGHTA, CDR2 FQGNSA, per germline. Trimming pared 5 bases from V and 2 bases from J, leaving 4 bases between. CDR3 length: 11 residues. As DNA, the CDR3 is TGTGCCAGCAGCCCTGCCTACGAGCAGTACTTC. Residues: CASSPAYEQYF.

J is TRBJ1-2 and V is TRBV9; 7 bases align to TRBD1. V was clipped by 3 bases and J by 4 bases; unmatched bases: 3. In germline, CDR1 is SGDLS, CDR2 YYNGEE. This CDR3 spans 13 amino acids. The CDR3 DNA reads as TGTGCCAGCAGCGCCGGGACAGTCTATGGCTACACCTTC. Translating it yields CASSAGTVYGYTF.

On this clonotype: Germline and junction disagree at one end, which may indicate a read error. The rearrangement joins TRBV6-5 to TRBJ2-1; TRBD2 agrees at 15 bases. This CDR3 is 14 amino acids long. The germline CDR1 and CDR2 sequences are MNHEY and SVGAGI. CDR3 DNA: TGTGCCAGCAGCCCCGGGACTAGCGGGAGGAAAGGGGTCTTC. Encoded protein: CASSPGTSGRKGVF.

This chain connects TRBV6-1 to TRBJ1-3; possible D gene TRBD1, 5 bases. Looked up from germline, CDR1 is MNHNS and CDR2 is SASEGT. This CDR3 region has 14 residues. Trimming removed 6 bases at V and 2 bases at J, with 11 bases between. CDR3: CASSTGATGNTIYF. The CDR3 nucleotides are TGTGCCAGCAGCACCGGGGCCACTGGAAACACCATATATTTT.

This clonotype has only a few counts. The V gene is TRBV6-1, the J gene TRBJ2-3, with 14 bases matching TRBD2. V gave up 4 bases and J gave up 4 bases; unmatched junction bases: 1. Germline CDR1 and CDR2: MNHNS and SASEGT. The length of the CDR3 is 15 residues. CDR3 region: CASSGLAGGPDTQYF. CDR3 sequence (DNA): TGTGCCAGCAGTGGACTAGCGGGGGGGCCAGATACGCAGTATTTT.

This clonotype was seen a few times. This chain links TRBV30 with TRBJ1-5; D is perhaps TRBD1 (5 bases). There are 14 residues in the CDR3. Germline V gene data show CDR1 as GTSNPN and CDR2 as SVGIG (reference sequence). Trimming removed 2 bases at V and 5 bases at J, with 13 bases between. The CDR3 loop is CAWSPSGGYQPQHF. The DNA for the CDR3 is TGTGCCTGGAGTCCATCCGGGGGTTATCAGCCCCAGCATTTT.

The rearrangement uses TRBV27 and TRBJ1-2; possible D gene TRBD1, 6 bases. Trimming pared 6 bases from V and 8 bases from J, leaving 16 bases between. From germline, CDR1 is MNHEY and CDR2 SMNVEV (reference sequence). The CDR3 is made up of 13 amino acids. The DNA for the CDR3 is TGTGCCAGCAGATTAAAGGGGGGAGGCGGCTACACCTTC. It yields the protein CASRLKGGGGYTF.

V is TRBV12-3 or TRBV12-4 and J is TRBJ2-2, with D uncertain. The CDR3 is 14 amino acids. V was trimmed by 6 bases and J by 1 base, leaving 9 bases between them. CDR3 protein: CASSWSVNTGELFF. The CDR3 region has the DNA TGTGCCAGCAGCTGGAGTGTGAACACCGGGGAGCTGTTTTTT.